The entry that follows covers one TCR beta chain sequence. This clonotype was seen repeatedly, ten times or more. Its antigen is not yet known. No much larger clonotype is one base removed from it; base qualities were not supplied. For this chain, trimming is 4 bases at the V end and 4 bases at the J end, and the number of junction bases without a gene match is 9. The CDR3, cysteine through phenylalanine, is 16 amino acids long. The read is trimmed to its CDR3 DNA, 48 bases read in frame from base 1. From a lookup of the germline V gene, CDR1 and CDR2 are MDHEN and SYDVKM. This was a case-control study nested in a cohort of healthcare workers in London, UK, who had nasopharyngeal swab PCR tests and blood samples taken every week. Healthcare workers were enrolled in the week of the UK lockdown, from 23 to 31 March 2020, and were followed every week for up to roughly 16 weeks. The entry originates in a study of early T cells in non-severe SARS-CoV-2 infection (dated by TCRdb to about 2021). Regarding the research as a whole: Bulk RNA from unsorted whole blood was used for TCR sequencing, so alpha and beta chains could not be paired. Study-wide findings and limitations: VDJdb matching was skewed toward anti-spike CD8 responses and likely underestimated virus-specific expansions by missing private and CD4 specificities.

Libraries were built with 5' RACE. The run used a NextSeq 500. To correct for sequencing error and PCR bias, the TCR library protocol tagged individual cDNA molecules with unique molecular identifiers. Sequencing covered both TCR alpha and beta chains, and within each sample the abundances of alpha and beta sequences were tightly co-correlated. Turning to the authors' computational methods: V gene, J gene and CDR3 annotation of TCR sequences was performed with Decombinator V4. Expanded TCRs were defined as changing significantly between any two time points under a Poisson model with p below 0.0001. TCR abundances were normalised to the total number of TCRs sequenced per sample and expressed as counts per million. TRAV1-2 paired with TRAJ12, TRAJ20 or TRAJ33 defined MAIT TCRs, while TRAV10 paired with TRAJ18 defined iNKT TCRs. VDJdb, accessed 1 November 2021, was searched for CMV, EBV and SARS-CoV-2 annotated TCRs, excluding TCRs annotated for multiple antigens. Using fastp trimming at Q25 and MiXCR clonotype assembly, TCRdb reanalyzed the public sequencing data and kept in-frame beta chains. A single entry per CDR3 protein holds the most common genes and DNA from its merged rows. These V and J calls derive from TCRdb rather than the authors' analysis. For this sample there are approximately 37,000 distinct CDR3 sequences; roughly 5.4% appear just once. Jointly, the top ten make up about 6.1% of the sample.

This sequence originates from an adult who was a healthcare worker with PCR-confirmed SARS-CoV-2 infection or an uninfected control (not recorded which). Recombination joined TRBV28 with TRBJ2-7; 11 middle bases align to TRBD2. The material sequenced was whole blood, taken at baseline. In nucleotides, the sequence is TGTGCCAGCAGTTCCCACACTAGCGGGAGTTGGTACGAGCAGTACTTC. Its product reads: CASSSHTSGSWYEQYF.